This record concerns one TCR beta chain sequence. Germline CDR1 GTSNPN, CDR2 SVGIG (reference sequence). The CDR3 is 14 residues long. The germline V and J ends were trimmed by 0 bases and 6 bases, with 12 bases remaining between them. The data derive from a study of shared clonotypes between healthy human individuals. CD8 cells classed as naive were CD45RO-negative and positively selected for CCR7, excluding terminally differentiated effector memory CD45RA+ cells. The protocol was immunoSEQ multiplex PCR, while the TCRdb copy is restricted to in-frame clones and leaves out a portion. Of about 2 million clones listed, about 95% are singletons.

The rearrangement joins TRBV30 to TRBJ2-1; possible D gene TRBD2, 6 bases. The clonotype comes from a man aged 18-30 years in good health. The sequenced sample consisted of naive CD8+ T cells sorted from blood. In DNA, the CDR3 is TGTGCCTGGAGTGTAGGGATAGCGGCCAATGAGCAGTTCTTC. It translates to CAWSVGIAANEQFF.